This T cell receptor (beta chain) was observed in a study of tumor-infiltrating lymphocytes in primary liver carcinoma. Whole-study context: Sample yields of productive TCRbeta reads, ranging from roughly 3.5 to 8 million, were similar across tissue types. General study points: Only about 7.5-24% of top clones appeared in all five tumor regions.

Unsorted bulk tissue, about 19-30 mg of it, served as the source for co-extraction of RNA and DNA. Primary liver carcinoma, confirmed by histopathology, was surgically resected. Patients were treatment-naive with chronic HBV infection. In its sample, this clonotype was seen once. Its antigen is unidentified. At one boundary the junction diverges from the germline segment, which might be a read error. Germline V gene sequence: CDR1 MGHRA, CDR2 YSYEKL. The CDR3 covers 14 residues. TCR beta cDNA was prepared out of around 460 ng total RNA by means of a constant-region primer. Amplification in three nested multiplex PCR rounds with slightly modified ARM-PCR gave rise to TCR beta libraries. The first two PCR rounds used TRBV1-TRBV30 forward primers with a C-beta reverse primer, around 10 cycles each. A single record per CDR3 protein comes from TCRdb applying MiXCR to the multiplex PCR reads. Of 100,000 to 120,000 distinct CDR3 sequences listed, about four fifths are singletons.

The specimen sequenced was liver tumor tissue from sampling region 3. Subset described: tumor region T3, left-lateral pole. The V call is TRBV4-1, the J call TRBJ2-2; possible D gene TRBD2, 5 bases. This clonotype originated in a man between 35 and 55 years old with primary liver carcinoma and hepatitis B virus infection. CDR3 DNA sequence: TGCGCCAGCAGTCAAGTCGCCACCACCGGGGATCAGTTTTTT. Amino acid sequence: CASSQVATTGDQFF.